The clone carrying this T cell receptor beta chain has more than one count but fewer than ten. The antigen is unknown. This sample is drawn from a study of OX40 agonist ivuxolimab in advanced cancers. General observations from the study: Partial responders treated at 0.1-3.0 mg/kg exhibited clonal expansion among the lowest measured. Nonresponders, in some cases, also had low normalized T-cell clonal expansion.

Patients with autoimmune history or systemic immunosuppression were excluded. The protocol was immunoSEQ multiplex PCR, while the TCRdb copy is restricted to in-frame clones and leaves out a portion. The table shows 65,000 to 80,000 clones, with roughly nine tenths occurring only once. The clonotype comes from an adult with an advanced solid tumor such as melanoma, head and neck, liver or kidney cancer. The sequences come from CD4+ or CD8+ T cells sorted from blood, collected in a trial of the OX40 agonist ivuxolimab.

CDR3 residues: CASSQWGTGGNEQYF. The CDR3 DNA reads as TGTGCCAGCAGCCAATGGGGGACAGGGGGCAACGAGCAGTACTTC. The chain combines TRBV16 with TRBJ2-7, with 12 positions matching TRBD1. Trimming at V came to 1 base and at J to 5 bases, leaving 3 bases not matched to a gene. The V gene's germline CDR1 is KGHSY and CDR2 FQNENV. This CDR3 has 15 amino acids.